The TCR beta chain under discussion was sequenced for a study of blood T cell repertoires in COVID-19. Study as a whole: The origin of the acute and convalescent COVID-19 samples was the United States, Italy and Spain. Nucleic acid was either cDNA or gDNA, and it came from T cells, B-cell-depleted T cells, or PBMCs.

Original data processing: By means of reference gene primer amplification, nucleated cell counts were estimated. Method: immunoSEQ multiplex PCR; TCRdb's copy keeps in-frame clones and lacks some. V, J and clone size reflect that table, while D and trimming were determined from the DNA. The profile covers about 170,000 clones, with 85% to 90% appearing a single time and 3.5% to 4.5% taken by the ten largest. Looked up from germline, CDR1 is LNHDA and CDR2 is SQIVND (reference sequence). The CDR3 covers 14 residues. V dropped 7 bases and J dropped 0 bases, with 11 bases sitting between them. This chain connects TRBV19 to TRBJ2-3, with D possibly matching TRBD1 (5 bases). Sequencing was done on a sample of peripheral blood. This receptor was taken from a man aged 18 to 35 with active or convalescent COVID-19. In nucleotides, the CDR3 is TGTGCCAGTACCCAGGGCCGAAGCACAGATACGCAGTATTTT. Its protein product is CASTQGRSTDTQYF.